The T cell receptor (beta chain) described here comes from a study of blood T cells in healthy people across ages. Notes on the study in general: Estimated diversity across one million T cells was deemed an underestimate.

The authors isolated at least 6 million PBMCs per sample. Alongside a J-beta primer mix, a sample-barcoded 5' primer served in a second PCR lasting about 7 to 11 cycles. Using its own MiXCR run on the 5' RACE reads, TCRdb lists one record per CDR3 protein. The sample contains about 780,000 distinct CDR3 sequences, around 50% of which appear only once. On this clonotype: Its antigen is undetermined.

V lost 4 bases to trimming and J lost 3 bases, with 16 bases between them. The germline CDR1 and CDR2 sequences are DFQATT and SNEGSKA (reference sequence). The CDR3 contains 14 residues. This chain joins TRBV20-1 and TRBJ2-7; perhaps TRBD2 as D (5 bases). The source material was blood. The sequence derives from a man at least 80 years old in good health. The CDR3 nucleotides are TGCAGTGCTATCTCGCTAGCAGCCGACTACGAGCAGTACTTC. Protein: CSAISLAADYEQYF.